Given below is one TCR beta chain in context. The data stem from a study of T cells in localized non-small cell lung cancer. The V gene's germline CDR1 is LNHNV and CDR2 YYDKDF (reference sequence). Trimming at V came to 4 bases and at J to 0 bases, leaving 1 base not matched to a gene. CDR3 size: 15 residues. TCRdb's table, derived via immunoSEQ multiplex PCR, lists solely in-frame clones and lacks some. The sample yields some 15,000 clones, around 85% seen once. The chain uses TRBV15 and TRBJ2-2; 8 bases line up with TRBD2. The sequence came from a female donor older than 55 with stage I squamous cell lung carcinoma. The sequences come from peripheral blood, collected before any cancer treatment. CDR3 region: CATSILAANTGELFF. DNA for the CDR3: TGTGCCACCAGCATACTAGCGGCGAACACCGGGGAGCTGTTTTTT.